Presented here are 16 T cell receptor beta chains from one specimen sequenced in a study of radiotherapy plus CTLA-4 blockade in lung cancer. The assay was immunoSEQ multiplex PCR, and TCRdb's table has in-frame clones only and misses some. The sample holds 45,000 to 75,000 clones, around 80% seen once. The specimen was peripheral blood, collected from a patient treated with radiotherapy plus ipilimumab. All receptors derive from a human donor with non-small cell lung cancer who had a partial response to radiotherapy plus ipilimumab.

V gene TRBV11-1 combines with J gene TRBJ1-1; D gene ambiguous. V lost 5 bases and J lost 4, with 23 bases in between. The V gene's germline CDR1 is SGHAT and CDR2 FQDESV (reference sequence). There are 17 residues in the CDR3. The CDR3 DNA reads as TGTGCCAGCAGCACAGTCGGACTGAGATTAGAGGGCACTGAAGCTTTCTTT. It translates to CASSTVGLRLEGTEAFF.

Written as DNA, the CDR3 is TGTGCCAGCGGAGATGCAGCCTCCGGCACAGATACGCAGTATTTT. Amino acid sequence: CASGDAASGTDTQYF. This rearrangement joins TRBV6-1 to TRBJ2-3; D not certain. Germline CDR1 reads MNHNS; CDR2 reads SASEGT. The length of the CDR3 is 15 residues. Trimming removed 8 bases from V and 1 base from J, with 16 bases in between.

The chain joins TRBV14 to TRBJ2-1, with 8 positions matching TRBD2. Trimming removed 6 bases from V and 0 bases from J; junction bases left unmatched: 4. CDR1 is SGHDN and CDR2 is FVKESK in the germline V gene. The CDR3 is made up of 15 amino acids. The CDR3 DNA reads as TGTGCCAGCAGGTTAGCGGGGAGCTCCTACAATGAGCAGTTCTTC. This codes for CASRLAGSSYNEQFF.

The table lists this clone with a few counts. CDR3 bases: TGTGCCACCAGCAGAGATTACCCACTAGCGGGGGGAGAGACCCAGTACTTC. This gives the protein CATSRDYPLAGGETQYF. This sequence joins TRBV15 and TRBJ2-5; 12 bases map to TRBD2. This CDR3 comprises 17 residues. The junction had 6 bases not matched to a gene; V was cut back by 0 bases and J by 4 bases. Germline V gene lookup returns CDR1 LNHNV and CDR2 YYDKDF (reference sequence). Using reference TRBV15 and TRBJ2-5 for the parts outside the CDR3, the full variable domain is DAMVIQNPRYQVTQFGKPVTLSCSQTLNHNVMYWYQQKSSQAPKLLFHYYDKDFNNEADTPDNFQSRRPNTSFCFLDIRSPGLGDTAMYLCATSRDYPLAGGETQYFGPGTRLLVL.

The chain uses TRBV7-9 and TRBJ1-6; 8 bases map to TRBD1. The CDR3 has 16 residues. The germline V gene has CDR1 SEHNR and CDR2 FQNEAQ (reference sequence). V shed 8 bases, J shed 0 bases, and the junction held 6 bases outside the gene matches. The CDR3 loop is CASDRGDSSYNSPLHF. In DNA, the CDR3 is TGTGCCAGCGACAGGGGCGATTCCTCCTATAATTCACCCCTCCACTTT.

The V call is TRBV4-3, the J call TRBJ2-6; 8 nucleotides agree with TRBD1. J gave up 4 bases and V 3 bases, and 14 bases lay outside the gene matches. The CDR3 length is 19 residues. CDR1 is LGHNA and CDR2 is YSLEER in the germline V gene. The CDR3 loop reads CASSHSQGAFRPGANVLTF. The CDR3 nucleotides read TGCGCCAGCAGCCACTCGCAGGGGGCTTTTCGGCCGGGGGCCAACGTCCTGACTTTC.

This clone has a handful of counts. The rearrangement uses TRBV5-4 and TRBJ1-4, with a weak D call TRBD1 (6 bases). Per germline, CDR1 SGHNT and CDR2 YYREEE (reference sequence). This CDR3 is built from 16 residues. V was clipped by 4 bases and J by 6 bases, with 19 bases between them. For the CDR3, the DNA is TGTGCCAGCAGCGGACAGTCAGGGTCAGATGATGAAAAACTGTTTTTT. Residues: CASSGQSGSDDEKLFF.

This clone was seen only a few times. The chain joins TRBV6-1 to TRBJ2-1; 9 bases line up with TRBD1. Trimming cost V 6 bases and J 5 bases; bases outside gene matches: 8. Germline V gene sequence: CDR1 MNHNS, CDR2 SASEGT. The CDR3 is 15 residues long. Here the CDR3 reads CASSYRDRVNNEQFF. The CDR3 DNA reads TGTGCCAGCAGCTACCGGGACAGGGTTAACAATGAGCAGTTCTTC.

The chain uses TRBV1 and TRBJ2-7; the tabulated D call, TRBD1, remains unverified against the DNA. TRBV1 is a pseudogene. The CDR3 is 14 residues long. The CDR3 DNA follows: TGCACCAGCAGTACGGGACAGGAGTCCTACGAGCAGTACTTC. It yields the protein CTSSTGQESYEQYF.

The V and J genes are TRBV19 and TRBJ2-7; TRBD2 agrees at 10 bases. Germline CDR1 and CDR2: LNHDA and SQIVND (reference sequence). CDR3 size: 16 residues. J was trimmed by 5 bases and V by 4 bases; bases with no gene match: 11. CDR3 amino acids: CASSKASGGPMDEQYF. As DNA, the CDR3 is TGTGCCAGTAGTAAGGCTAGCGGGGGCCCAATGGACGAGCAGTACTTC.

The chain combines TRBV9 with TRBJ1-1, with D possibly being TRBD1 (6 bases). Germline V gives CDR1 SGDLS, CDR2 YYNGEE. Trimming cost V 3 bases and J 5 bases, with 11 bases left between them. This CDR3 is built from 13 residues. CDR3 sequence (DNA): TGTGCCAGCAGCGGCTACGGACAGACTGAAGCTTTCTTT. Amino acid sequence: CASSGYGQTEAFF.

The chain employs TRBV29-1 and TRBJ2-3; 9 nucleotides match TRBD2. Germline assignment: CDR1 SQVTM and CDR2 ANQGSEA. The ends lost 6 bases at V and 3 bases at J; junction bases unmatched: 10. This CDR3 contains 15 residues. The CDR3 is CSVHPTSGLTDTQYF. In DNA form, the CDR3 reads TGCAGCGTCCACCCGACTAGCGGTTTAACAGATACGCAGTATTTT.

The table lists this clone with a few counts. The chain has TRBV10-1 and TRBJ2-1; unclear D gene. The CDR3 runs 14 residues. V lost 5 bases to trimming and J lost 6 bases, with 14 bases between them. Per germline, CDR1 WNHNN and CDR2 SYGVQD (reference sequence). The CDR3 reads CASSTSTTGNEQFF. Written as DNA, the CDR3 is TGCGCCAGCAGTACCAGCACCACGGGCAATGAGCAGTTCTTC.

This chain connects TRBV28 to TRBJ2-7, with a tentative D call TRBD2 (6 bases). With 5 bases removed from V and 1 base from J, the gap between germline ends came to 15 bases. Germline CDR1 MDHEN, CDR2 SYDVKM. The CDR3 extends over 15 amino acids. The CDR3 nucleotides read TGTGCCAGCAGTGGGACTGTAAGTGGGTCCTACGAGCAGTACTTC. Its translation: CASSGTVSGSYEQYF.

The chain has TRBV4-1 and TRBJ2-7; D is perhaps TRBD1 (5 bases). The CDR3 extends over 16 amino acids. V was shortened by 1 base and J by 2 bases, with 15 bases between the two germline ends. The germline V gene has CDR1 MGHRA and CDR2 YSYEKL. CDR3 amino acids: CASSQAFRVSTYEQYF. Here the CDR3 DNA reads TGCGCCAGCAGCCAAGCCTTCAGGGTTAGTACCTACGAGCAGTACTTC.

This chain connects TRBV28 to TRBJ2-5, with D maybe TRBD1 (6 bases). This CDR3 comprises 14 residues. V was cut by 5 bases and J by 2 bases, with 12 bases left in between. Germline V gene sequence: CDR1 MDHEN, CDR2 SYDVKM. This CDR3 reads CASSLDRKQETQYF. CDR3 nucleotides: TGTGCCAGCAGTCTAGACAGGAAACAAGAGACCCAGTACTTC. The entire variable domain, with the rest obtained from reference TRBV28 and TRBJ2-5, is as follows: DVKVTQSSRYLVKRTGEKVFLECVQDMDHENMFWYRQDPGLGLRLIYFSYDVKMKEKGDIPEGYSVSREKKERFSLILESASTNQTSMYLCASSLDRKQETQYFGPGTRLLVL.